Only a few counts were recorded for the clone carrying this T cell receptor (beta chain). Its specificity is unknown. Vbeta (60) and Jbeta (13) primers were used in the PCR. Clones were sequenced by immunoSEQ multiplex PCR, and TCRdb holds only the in-frame ones, with some missing. The sample lists fewer than 120,000 clones, approximately 80% occurring once. V was clipped by 4 bases and J by 3 bases, with 11 bases between them. The CDR3 covers 14 residues. Per the germline V gene, CDR1 is SGHRS and CDR2 is YFSETQ. This specimen comes from a study of cytomegalovirus exposure and HLA in healthy donors. Study-level results: Versus the roughly 670-donor mean, an Asian-associated ancestry cluster reportedly showed fewer N-insertions in a later analysis. A later analysis showed that HLA-associated TCR beta chains had undergone more clonal expansion than equally common others. With further analysis later on, most CMV-associated TCR beta chains appeared HLA-restricted.

The sample comprised PBMCs. This clonotype originated in a woman in her sixties or seventies in good health and CMV-seropositive. The V gene is TRBV5-1, the J gene TRBJ2-1; the D gene is possibly TRBD2 (6 bases). The DNA of the CDR3 is TGCGCCAGCAGCCGGGGGACGAGCTACAATGAGCAGTTCTTC. Translating gives CASSRGTSYNEQFF.